Below, 10 T cell receptor beta chains from the same sample are listed, as sequenced in a study of IL-17A CD8 T cells in psoriatic arthritis synovium. The synovial fluid came from psoriatic arthritis joints with active inflammation. Libraries were prepared by immunoSEQ multiplex PCR; TCRdb keeps only in-frame clonotypes and omits some of them. The sample records about 2,000 clones, almost 70% being singletons. Input material: memory CD8+ T cells from synovial fluid. Noted subset: bulk memory CD8+ T cells (CD45RA-CD27+/- and CD45RA+CD27-). These receptors all stem from a human donor with psoriatic arthritis.

This rearrangement joins TRBV30 to TRBJ1-5, with D perhaps matching TRBD1 (5 bases). CDR3 length: 13 residues. V shed 0 bases and J shed 7 bases, with 10 bases lying between them. Germline V CDR1 and CDR2: GTSNPN, SVGIG (reference sequence). In DNA form, the CDR3 reads TGTGCCTGGAGTGTCGATCGGGGGCAGCCCCAGCATTTT. Amino acids: CAWSVDRGQPQHF.

This clone was found a few times. The rearrangement uses TRBV28 and TRBJ2-2, with 11 bases aligning to TRBD2. The J segment lost 4 bases and the V segment lost 6 bases, leaving 10 bases of the junction unmatched. This CDR3 has 17 residues. Germline CDR1 reads MDHEN; CDR2 reads SYDVKM. CDR3 residues: CASRPGTSGYATGELFF. The CDR3 nucleotides read TGTGCCAGCAGACCTGGGACTAGCGGTTATGCCACCGGGGAGCTGTTTTTT. Using reference TRBV28 and TRBJ2-2 for the parts outside the CDR3, the full variable domain is DVKVTQSSRYLVKRTGEKVFLECVQDMDHENMFWYRQDPGLGLRLIYFSYDVKMKEKGDIPEGYSVSREKKERFSLILESASTNQTSMYLCASRPGTSGYATGELFFGEGSRLTVL.

V and J are TRBV25-1 and TRBJ2-1; 7 nucleotides align to TRBD2. The V gene end was trimmed by 3 bases and the J gene end by 2 bases; junction bases not matched to a gene: 7. Germline V gene sequence: CDR1 MGHDK, CDR2 SYGVNS. This CDR3 spans 16 amino acids. This chain's CDR3 is CASSDGRGETYNEQFF. The CDR3 DNA reads TGTGCCAGCAGTGACGGACGGGGGGAAACCTACAATGAGCAGTTCTTC.

The chain is built from TRBV19 and TRBJ2-1; D is possibly TRBD1 (5 bases). The CDR3 is 15 amino acids. The germline gives CDR1 LNHDA, CDR2 SQIVND (reference sequence). V shed 3 bases and J shed 0 bases, with 9 bases lying between them. CDR3 sequence: CASSITGYSYNEQFF. The CDR3 nucleotides read TGTGCCAGTAGTATCACAGGTTACTCCTACAATGAGCAGTTCTTC.

Here the CDR3 DNA reads TGCGCCAGTACACAGTTTAACTATGGCTACACCTTC. Amino acid sequence: CASTQFNYGYTF. The V call is TRBV5-1, the J call TRBJ1-2; D unclear. Between the trimmed V and J ends, which lost 8 bases and 1 base, there was a span of 9 bases. Germline V CDR1 and CDR2: SGHRS, YFSETQ. The CDR3 contains 12 residues.

J is TRBJ2-5 and V is TRBV13, with TRBD1 matching over 9 bases. This CDR3 contains 14 residues. The ends lost 5 bases at V and 3 bases at J; junction bases unmatched: 4. The germline CDR1 and CDR2 sequences are PRHDT and FYEKMQ (reference sequence). The CDR3 DNA sequence: TGTGCCAGCAGCCCCCGGGACAGGGAAGAGACCCAGTACTTC. It codes for CASSPRDREETQYF.

This chain uses TRBV6-6 with TRBJ2-2; D is undetermined. Deletions cut 4 bases from V and 7 bases from J, with 7 bases between. CDR3 size: 12 residues. In germline, CDR1 is MNHNY, CDR2 SVGAGI (reference sequence). The DNA of the CDR3 is TGTGCCAGCAGTTGGGAACGCGGGGAGCTGTTTTTT. Its translation is CASSWERGELFF.

The chain has TRBV7-6 and TRBJ2-7; TRBD1 might be the D (7 bases). The length of the CDR3 is 15 residues. CDR1 is SGHVS, CDR2 FNYEAQ, per germline. V lost 5 bases and J lost 2, with 16 bases in between. This CDR3 reads CASSPGQGGPYEQYF. The CDR3 region has the DNA TGTGCCAGCAGCCCGGGGCAGGGGGGCCCCTACGAGCAGTACTTC.

This clone showed up just a few times. The rearrangement links TRBV9 to TRBJ1-2; perhaps TRBD1 as D (5 bases). Per germline, CDR1 SGDLS and CDR2 YYNGEE. V lost 4 bases, J lost 0 bases, and 13 bases lay in between. The CDR3 contains 15 residues. The CDR3 DNA is TGTGCCAGCAGCCCCCGGGACGCGTCTAACTATGGCTACACCTTC. It codes for CASSPRDASNYGYTF.

In its sample, this clone ranks as large (0.1 to 1%). The V and J genes are TRBV27 and TRBJ1-5; the match to TRBD1 covers 7 bases. J lost 0 bases, V lost 4 bases, and 6 bases had no gene match. Germline CDR1 and CDR2: MNHEY and SMNVEV (reference sequence). This CDR3 comprises 16 residues. The CDR3 DNA follows: TGTGCCAGCAGTTCCACAGGGGATTATAGCAATCAGCCCCAGCATTTT. The encoded protein is CASSSTGDYSNQPQHF.